Below, 2 T cell receptor beta chains from the same sample are listed, as sequenced in a study of OX40 agonist ivuxolimab in advanced cancers. The protocol was immunoSEQ multiplex PCR, while the TCRdb copy is restricted to in-frame clones and leaves out a portion. Of tens of thousands of clones detected, about 82% appear once; the ten largest clones hold 21%. Sequences were derived from CD4+ or CD8+ T cells sorted from blood, sampled in a trial of the OX40 agonist ivuxolimab. The receptor source for this set is an adult with an advanced solid tumor such as melanoma, head and neck, liver or kidney cancer.

V usage is TRBV6-1 and J usage is TRBJ1-2; D uncertain. Per germline, CDR1 MNHNS and CDR2 SASEGT. V lost 6 bases and J 2 bases, leaving 13 bases between the germline ends. The CDR3 runs to 14 residues. The CDR3: CASSPLEENYGYTF. The CDR3 DNA reads TGTGCCAGCAGCCCTCTCGAGGAAAACTATGGCTACACCTTC.

This clone appeared a single time. The V and J genes are TRBV5-5 and TRBJ1-4, with 10 positions matching TRBD1. Germline V gene sequence: CDR1 SGHKS, CDR2 YYEKEE (reference sequence). Trimming removed 0 bases from V and 8 bases from J; junction bases left unmatched: 13. The CDR3 runs 18 residues. The CDR3 DNA reads TGTGCCAGCAGCTTGGGTCCCGGGACAGGGGATTTTCGGGAAAAACTGTTTTTT. Translated, it gives CASSLGPGTGDFREKLFF.